A single sample gave rise to the 22 T cell receptor beta chains below, sequenced in a study of T cell changes during pregnancy in multiple sclerosis. The data were produced by immunoSEQ multiplex PCR, yet TCRdb's version contains in-frame clones alone and is incomplete. The sample has about 39,000 clones; around 93% are singletons. The sequenced sample was CD4+ T cells from peripheral blood mononuclear cells, obtained after pregnancy. These TCRs come from a female donor with multiple sclerosis, enrolled in a pregnancy study.

This chain joins TRBV6-5 and TRBJ2-7; 10 bases are shared with TRBD1. Losses at the gene ends were 4 bases for V and 2 bases for J; bases not matched to a gene: 5. CDR3 length equals 15 residues. Germline values: CDR1 MNHEY, CDR2 SVGAGI. The CDR3 nucleotides are TGTGCCAGCAGTTCCGGACAGGGGGGAACCTACGAGCAGTACTTC. It specifies CASSSGQGGTYEQYF.

This clone was picked up one time. The chain carries TRBV7-2 and TRBJ2-7; possibly TRBD1 for D (6 bases). This CDR3 region has 15 residues. The germline V gene encodes CDR1 SGHTA and CDR2 FQGNSA. V lost 1 base, J lost 1 base, and 11 bases lay in between. The CDR3 sequence is CASSLGRGVSYEQYF. The CDR3 nucleotides are TGTGCCAGCAGCTTAGGCAGGGGAGTATCCTACGAGCAGTACTTC.

In this sample, this clone turned up once. The V gene is TRBV6-5, the J gene TRBJ2-7; the D is unclear. Germline CDR1 is MNHEY and CDR2 is SVGAGI. This CDR3 spans 14 amino acids. V was clipped by 0 bases and J by 5 bases, with 11 bases between them. The CDR3 is CASSYSSVGDEQYF. The CDR3 DNA reads as TGTGCCAGCAGTTACTCGAGTGTCGGTGACGAGCAGTACTTC.

The rearrangement uses TRBV5-1 and TRBJ1-1; 8 bases align to TRBD1. This CDR3 is built from 14 residues. The germline V gene encodes CDR1 SGHRS and CDR2 YFSETQ. The V and J ends lost 6 bases and 1 base, in that order; junction bases with no gene match: 5. The CDR3, as DNA: TGCGCCAGCAACATACAGGGGGGGAACACTGAAGCTTTCTTT. It specifies CASNIQGGNTEAFF.

The rearrangement joins TRBV5-1 to TRBJ1-1, with D maybe TRBD1 (6 bases). The V and J ends lost 5 bases and 4 bases respectively, with 18 bases between them. Per the germline V gene, CDR1 is SGHRS and CDR2 is YFSETQ. The CDR3 is made up of 15 amino acids. The CDR3 DNA reads TGCGCCAGCAGTCGGACAAACAGGGTTAGCACTGAAGCTTTCTTT. This gives the protein CASSRTNRVSTEAFF.

J is TRBJ1-1 and V is TRBV19, with a tentative D call TRBD1 (6 bases). The CDR3 length is 12 residues. The V gene lost 5 bases and the J gene lost 11 bases, with 15 bases spanning the gap. CDR1 and CDR2 (germline): LNHDA, SQIVND (reference sequence). The CDR3 region has the DNA TGTGCCAGTAGTGCGCTACAGGGATGGGCTTTCTTT. This encodes CASSALQGWAFF.

The V call is TRBV5-1, the J call TRBJ2-1; 10 bases align to TRBD1. Germline V gives CDR1 SGHRS, CDR2 YFSETQ. The CDR3 is 19 residues long. V was clipped by 3 bases and J by 2 bases; unmatched bases: 14. The CDR3: CASSSPYRDRGKAYNEQFF. The DNA for the CDR3 is TGCGCCAGCAGCTCCCCCTATCGGGACAGGGGAAAGGCCTACAATGAGCAGTTCTTC.

The chain uses TRBV18 and TRBJ2-5; the D is unclear. This CDR3 has 13 amino acids. Germline assignment: CDR1 KGHSH and CDR2 LQKENI. Trimming took 6 bases from V and 2 from J, leaving 10 bases between them. The CDR3 coding sequence is TGTGCCAGCTCCTACGGAGTGCAAGAGACCCAGTACTTC. Its translation is CASSYGVQETQYF.

The chain employs TRBV5-4 and TRBJ2-3; TRBD2 aligns across 8 bases. J lost 0 bases, V lost 3 bases, and 12 bases had no gene match. CDR1 SGHNT and CDR2 YYREEE come from the germline V gene (reference sequence). The CDR3 length is 18 residues. The CDR3 DNA reads as TGTGCCAGCAGCTCAACCGGGGGGGGGAGGCTTAGCACAGATACGCAGTATTTT. Translating gives CASSSTGGGRLSTDTQYF. Together with reference TRBV5-4 and TRBJ2-3, the CDR3 gives the full variable domain: ETGVTQSPTHLIKTRGQQVTLRCSSQSGHNTVSWYQQALGQGPQFIFQYYREEENGRGNFPPRFSGLQFPNYSSELNVNALELDDSALYLCASSSTGGGRLSTDTQYFGPGTRLTVL.

The chain is built from TRBV10-3 and TRBJ2-7, with D hard to call. Germline CDR1 is ENHRY and CDR2 is SYGVKD. CDR3 length: 13 amino acids. V was cut by 5 bases and J by 5 bases, with 13 bases left in between. The CDR3 DNA is TGTGCCATCAGTTTGAGCCCGAAAAACGAGCAGTACTTC. Its protein product is CAISLSPKNEQYF.

The J gene is TRBJ1-6, the V gene TRBV19, with no clear D. Germline V lookup: CDR1 LNHDA, CDR2 SQIVND (reference sequence). The V and J ends lost 5 bases and 7 bases respectively, with 12 bases between them. This CDR3 has 14 amino acids. The CDR3 coding sequence is TGTGCCAGTAGTGGTGGAAAGAGGAATTCACCCCTCCACTTT. The encoded protein is CASSGGKRNSPLHF.

CDR3 bases: TGCGCCAGCAGCTTTGGTTCGGGGTCCAGCTTAAACACCGGGGAGCTGTTTTTT. It codes for CASSFGSGSSLNTGELFF. The chain couples TRBV5-1 to TRBJ2-2; D may be TRBD2 (5 bases). V lost 2 bases, J lost 2 bases, and 19 bases lay in between. The CDR3 is 18 residues long. CDR1 and CDR2 (germline): SGHRS, YFSETQ.

Remarks on this clone: At one boundary the junction diverges from the germline segment, which might be a read error. The chain uses TRBV19 and TRBJ2-2; the D is unclear. CDR3 size: 14 residues. Germline V gene data show CDR1 as LNHDA and CDR2 as SQIVND (reference sequence). The CDR3 is CASSTGSKTGELFF. The CDR3 nucleotides are TGTGCCAGTAGTACCGGTTCGAAGACCGGGGAGCTGTTTTTT.

V and J are TRBV5-5 and TRBJ2-7; perhaps TRBD1 as D (5 bases). V dropped 5 bases and J dropped 3 bases, with 18 bases sitting between them. CDR1 is SGHKS, CDR2 YYEKEE, per germline (reference sequence). This CDR3 is 15 amino acids long. CDR3 sequence: CASRRDSARSYEQYF. In nucleotides, the CDR3 is TGTGCCAGCAGACGCGACAGTGCTCGGAGCTACGAGCAGTACTTC.

V usage is TRBV5-8 and J usage is TRBJ2-5; TRBD1 aligns across 11 bases. The J segment lost 4 bases and the V segment lost 4 bases, leaving 3 bases of the junction unmatched. The length of the CDR3 is 14 residues. Germline assignment: CDR1 SGHTS and CDR2 YDEGEE. The CDR3 nucleotides are TGTGCCAGCAGCCGGACAGGGGGCTTAGAGACCCAGTACTTC. This codes for CASSRTGGLETQYF.

The chain uses TRBV29-1 and TRBJ1-1, with 7 bases identical to TRBD1. Per the germline V gene, CDR1 is SQVTM and CDR2 is ANQGSEA. The length of the CDR3 is 12 residues. Unmatched junction bases numbered 11, after V lost 5 bases and J lost 11 bases. CDR3 nucleotides: TGCAGCGTTACCGGTGAGGGGGCGACGGCTTTCTTT. Translating gives CSVTGEGATAFF.

This rearrangement joins TRBV4-2 to TRBJ2-5; weak D call: TRBD2 (5 bases). The V gene's germline CDR1 is LGHNA and CDR2 YNFKEQ. The CDR3 has 11 amino acids. The germline V and J ends were trimmed by 6 bases and 10 bases, with 12 bases remaining between them. For the CDR3, the DNA is TGTGCCAGCAGGTCCGAAGAGGGCCAGTACTTC. Its translation: CASRSEEGQYF.

The V and J genes are TRBV6-5 and TRBJ1-2, with 7 bases identical to TRBD1. This CDR3 is 16 amino acids long. V lost 1 base and J lost 0; bases outside the gene matches: 5. CDR1 is MNHEY, CDR2 SVGAGI, per germline. The CDR3 reads CASSYLQGSANYGYTF. The CDR3 DNA reads TGTGCCAGCAGTTACTTACAGGGGTCAGCTAACTATGGCTACACCTTC.

This clone was detected only once. The rearrangement uses TRBV18 and TRBJ1-5; a possible D gene is TRBD1 (5 bases). The germline gives CDR1 KGHSH, CDR2 LQKENI. The CDR3 is 15 residues long. V was cut by 1 base and J by 6 bases, with 13 bases left in between. In nucleotides, the CDR3 is TGTGCCAGCTCACCACAGGCAGGGTCGAGTCAGCCCCAGCATTTT. It is translated as CASSPQAGSSQPQHF.

V and J are TRBV4-2 and TRBJ1-2; 10 nucleotides agree with TRBD1. The germline V gene has CDR1 LGHNA and CDR2 YNFKEQ. The trim removed 0 bases at V and 2 bases at J, leaving 3 bases unmatched. This CDR3 has 16 residues. This CDR3 is CASSQDEGQGNYGYTF. Here the CDR3 DNA reads TGTGCCAGCAGCCAAGACGAGGGACAGGGGAACTATGGCTACACCTTC.

This sequence joins TRBV10-2 and TRBJ2-2, with D tentatively TRBD1 (7 bases). The germline gives CDR1 WSHSY, CDR2 SAAADI. V was pared by 4 bases and J by 5 bases, with 11 bases between. This CDR3 has 14 residues. The CDR3 DNA reads as TGCGCCAGCAGTGTACCAGGGGGGACCGGGGAGCTGTTTTTT. Translating it yields CASSVPGGTGELFF.

The chain uses TRBV19 and TRBJ2-3, with 13 bases fitting TRBD2. V shed 4 bases and J 3 bases; nucleotides not matched to a gene: 4. The CDR3 runs 16 residues. The germline V gene encodes CDR1 LNHDA and CDR2 SQIVND (reference sequence). The DNA of the CDR3 is TGTGCCAGTAGTACCACTAGCGGGGGGGGGACAGATACGCAGTATTTT. It translates to CASSTTSGGGTDTQYF.